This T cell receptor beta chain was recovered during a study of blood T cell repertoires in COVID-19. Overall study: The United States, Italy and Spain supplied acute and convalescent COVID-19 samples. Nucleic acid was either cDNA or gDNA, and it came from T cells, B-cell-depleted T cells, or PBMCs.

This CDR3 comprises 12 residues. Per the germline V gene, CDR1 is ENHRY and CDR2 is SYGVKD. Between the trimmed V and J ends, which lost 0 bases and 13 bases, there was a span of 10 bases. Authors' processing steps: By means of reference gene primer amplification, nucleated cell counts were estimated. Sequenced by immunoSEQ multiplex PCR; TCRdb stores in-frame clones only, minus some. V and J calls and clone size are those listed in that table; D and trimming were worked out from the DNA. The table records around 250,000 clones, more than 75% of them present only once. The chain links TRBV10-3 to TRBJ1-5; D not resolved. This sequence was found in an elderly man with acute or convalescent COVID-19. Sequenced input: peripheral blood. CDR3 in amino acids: CAISESVGRQHF. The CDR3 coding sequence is TGTGCCATCAGTGAGTCGGTAGGGAGGCAGCATTTT.